This entry describes one T cell receptor (beta chain). The specificity of this receptor is unknown. The data were obtained in a study of T cells expressing NK-cell markers (TCRdb year 2020). The study in broad terms: In sorted CD3+CD56+NKG2C+, CD3+CD56+NKG2C- and CD3+CD56-NKG2C+ T-cell subsets from eight or nine donors, TCR beta-chain repertoires were profiled. Of the eight sequenced donors, seven were found to be HCMV-seropositive and one was found to be HCMV-seronegative. The study sequenced eight donors, all healthy volunteers chosen at random: three men and five women. Sequencing of the libraries produced 2 x 150 bp reads on Illumina HiSeq 2000/2500, MiSeq or NextSeq.

The CDR3 numbers 14 residues from cysteine through phenylalanine. No DNA is given. The germline V gene specifies SQVTM as CDR1 and ANQGSEA as CDR2. HCMV serostatus was determined by detecting HCMV-specific IgG in serum with a commercial ELISA kit. Ficoll density gradient centrifugation was used to isolate peripheral blood mononuclear cells from blood. The instrument given in TCRdb is Illumina HiSeq 2000. TCR beta cDNA libraries were prepared using 5'RACE template switching, which introduced a universal primer site and unique molecular identifiers. cDNA synthesis was primed from the TCR beta constant segment and was followed by two successive PCR amplification steps. Per the authors' processing: Reads were demultiplexed and grouped by UMI with MIGEC, and clonotypes were assembled and quantified with MiTCR. To exclude erroneous sequences, only TCR cDNA sequences supported by at least two reads were retained. Downstream repertoire analysis used the tcR package, and clonotypes were matched across fractions by CDR3 nucleotide sequence plus V segment. VDJmatch was used to annotate antigen specificity against VDJdb, with one amino acid substitution in CDR3 allowed. TCRdb reprocessed the reads, and each CDR3 protein sequence is entered once, without DNA. These V and J calls rely on TCRdb rather than the paper's analysis. The sample's table lists a count of 200,000 to 300,000 distinct CDR3 sequences. The leading ten clones occupy 4% to 5% of the sample.

Results and caveats for the whole study, not just this receptor: Whether the expanded NKG2C-expressing T cell clones were specific for HCMV antigens remained unclear. In six donors, the dominant CD3+CD56+NKG2C+ clonotypes were found to rank among the top 10 CD8+ clonotypes and to make up roughly 1.0-8% of CD8+ T cells. Those dominant clonotypes were again the most abundant among CD3+CD56-NKG2C+ cells in several donors, at roughly 28.3-65%.

Specimen: blood T cells: a sorted CD56 or NKG2C T cell subset, CD4+ or CD8+ T cells, or bulk PBMC T cells (not recorded which). Recombination linked TRBV29-1 to TRBJ2-7; TCRdb picks TRBD2, but there is no DNA to check that call. The source is a woman between 18 and 70 years old in good health. The CDR3 corresponds to CSVRPGGRDYEQYF.